The T cell receptor beta chain under discussion was sequenced for a study of shared clonotypes between healthy human individuals. Assay used: immunoSEQ multiplex PCR; TCRdb lists only in-frame clones, some missing. The table has 1.5 million to 2.5 million clones, just under 95% seen once; the top ten hold under 1.5%. Trimming left V 2 bases short and J 0 bases short, with 15 bases between. The CDR3 has 17 amino acids. Per germline, CDR1 SGHVS and CDR2 FNYEAQ. For this clone: Its antigen is unknown.

Study-level points and caveats: Shared clonotypes across all four donors exceeded non-shared ones in generation probability. Researchers sampled only blood; tissue repertoires likely differ. Large sequencing depth failed to make sorted-subset sequencing complete, rarefaction showed.

CD8 cells regarded as naive lacked CD45RO, were positively chosen for CCR7, and omitted terminally differentiated effector memory CD45RA+ cells. Sequencing input: naive CD8+ T cells sorted from blood. The source is a man between 18 and 29 years old in good health. The chain is built from TRBV7-6 and TRBJ2-3; D call uncertain. CDR3: CASSLIGGAISTDTQYF. The CDR3, as DNA: TGTGCCAGCAGCTTAATAGGTGGCGCGATCAGCACAGATACGCAGTATTTT.